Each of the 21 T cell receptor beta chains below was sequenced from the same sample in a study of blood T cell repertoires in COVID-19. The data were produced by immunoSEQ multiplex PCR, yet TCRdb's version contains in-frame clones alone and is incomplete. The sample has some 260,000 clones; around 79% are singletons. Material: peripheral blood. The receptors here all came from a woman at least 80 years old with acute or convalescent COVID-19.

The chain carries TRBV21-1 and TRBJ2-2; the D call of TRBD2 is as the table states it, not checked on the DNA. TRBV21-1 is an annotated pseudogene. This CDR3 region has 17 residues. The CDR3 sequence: CASSKSGLAGAVGELFF. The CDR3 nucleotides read TGTGCCAGCAGCAAATCCGGACTAGCGGGAGCCGTCGGGGAGCTGTTTTTT.

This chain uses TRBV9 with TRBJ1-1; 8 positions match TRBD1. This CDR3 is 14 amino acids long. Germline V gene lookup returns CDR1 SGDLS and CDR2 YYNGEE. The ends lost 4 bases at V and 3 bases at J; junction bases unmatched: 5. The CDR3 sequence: CASSSGQGDTEAFF. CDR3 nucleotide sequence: TGTGCCAGCAGCTCTGGACAGGGAGACACTGAAGCTTTCTTT.

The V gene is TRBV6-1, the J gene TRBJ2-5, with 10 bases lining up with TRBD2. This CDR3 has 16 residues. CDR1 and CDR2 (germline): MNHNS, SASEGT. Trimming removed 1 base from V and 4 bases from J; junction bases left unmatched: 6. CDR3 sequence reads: CASSEGSLAGVETQYF. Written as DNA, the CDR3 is TGTGCCAGCAGTGAAGGTTCCCTAGCGGGAGTAGAGACCCAGTACTTC.

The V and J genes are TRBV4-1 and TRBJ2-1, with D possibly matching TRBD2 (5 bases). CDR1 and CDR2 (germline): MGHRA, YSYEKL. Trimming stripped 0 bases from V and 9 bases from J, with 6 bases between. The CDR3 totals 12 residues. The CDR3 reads CASSQDRGEQFF. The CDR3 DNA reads TGCGCCAGCAGCCAAGATCGGGGTGAGCAGTTCTTC.

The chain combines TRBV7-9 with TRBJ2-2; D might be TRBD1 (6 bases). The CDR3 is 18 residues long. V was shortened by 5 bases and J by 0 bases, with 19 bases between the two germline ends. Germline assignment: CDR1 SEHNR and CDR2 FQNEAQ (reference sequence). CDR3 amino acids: CASSVSNRVITNTGELFF. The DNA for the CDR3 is TGTGCCAGCAGCGTTTCCAACAGGGTAATTACGAACACCGGGGAGCTGTTTTTT.

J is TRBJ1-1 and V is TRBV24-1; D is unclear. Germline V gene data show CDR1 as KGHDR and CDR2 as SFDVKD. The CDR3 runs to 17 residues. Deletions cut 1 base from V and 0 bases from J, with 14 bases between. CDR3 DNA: TGTGCCACCAGTGATTTCCCCATGGGCAGACTGAACACTGAAGCTTTCTTT. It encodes CATSDFPMGRLNTEAFF.

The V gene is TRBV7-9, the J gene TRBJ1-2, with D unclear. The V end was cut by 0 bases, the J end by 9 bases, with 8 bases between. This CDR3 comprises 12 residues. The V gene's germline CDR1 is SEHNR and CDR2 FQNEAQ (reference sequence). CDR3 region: CASSLAPGSYTF. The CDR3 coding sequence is TGTGCCAGCAGCTTAGCACCGGGGAGCTACACCTTC. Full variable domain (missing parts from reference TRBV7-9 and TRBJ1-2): DTGVSQNPRHKITKRGQNVTFRCDPISEHNRLYWYRQTLGQGPEFLTYFQNEAQLEKSRLLSDRFSAERPKGSFSTLEIQRTEQGDSAMYLCASSLAPGSYTFGSGTRLTVV.

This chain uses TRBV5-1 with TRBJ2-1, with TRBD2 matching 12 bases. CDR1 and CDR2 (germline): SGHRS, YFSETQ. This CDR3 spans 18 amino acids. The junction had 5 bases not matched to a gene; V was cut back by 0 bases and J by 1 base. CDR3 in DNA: TGCGCCAGCAGCTTGGCTAGCGGGGGGGCGGTGTCCTACAATGAGCAGTTCTTC. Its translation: CASSLASGGAVSYNEQFF.

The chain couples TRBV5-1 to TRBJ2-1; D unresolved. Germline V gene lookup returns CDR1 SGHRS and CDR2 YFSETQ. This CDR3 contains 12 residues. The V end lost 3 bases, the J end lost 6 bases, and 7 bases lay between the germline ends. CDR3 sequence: CASSWAGNEQFF. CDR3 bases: TGCGCCAGCAGCTGGGCTGGCAATGAGCAGTTCTTC. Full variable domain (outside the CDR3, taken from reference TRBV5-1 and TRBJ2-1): KAGVTQTPRYLIKTRGQQVTLSCSPISGHRSVSWYQQTPGQGLQFLFEYFSETQRNKGNFPGRFSGRQFSNSRSEMNVSTLELGDSALYLCASSWAGNEQFFGPGTRLTVL.

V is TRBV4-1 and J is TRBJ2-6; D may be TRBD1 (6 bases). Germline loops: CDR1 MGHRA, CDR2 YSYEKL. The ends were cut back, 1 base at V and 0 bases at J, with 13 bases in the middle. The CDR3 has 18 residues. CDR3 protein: CASSQVFRGNSGANVLTF. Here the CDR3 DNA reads TGCGCCAGCAGCCAAGTTTTCAGGGGAAACTCTGGGGCCAACGTCCTGACTTTC.

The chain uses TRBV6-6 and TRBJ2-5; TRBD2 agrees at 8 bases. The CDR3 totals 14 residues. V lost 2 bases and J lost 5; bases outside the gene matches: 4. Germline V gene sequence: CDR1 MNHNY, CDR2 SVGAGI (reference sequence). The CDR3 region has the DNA TGTGCCAGCAGTTACGCCCCGGGAGGGGAGACCCAGTACTTC. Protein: CASSYAPGGETQYF.

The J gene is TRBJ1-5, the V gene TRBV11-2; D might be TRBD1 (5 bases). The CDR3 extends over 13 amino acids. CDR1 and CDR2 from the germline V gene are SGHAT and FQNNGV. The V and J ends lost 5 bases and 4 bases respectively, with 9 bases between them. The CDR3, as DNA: TGTGCCAGCAGCCCGGAGGGGAATCAGCCCCAGCATTTT. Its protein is CASSPEGNQPQHF.

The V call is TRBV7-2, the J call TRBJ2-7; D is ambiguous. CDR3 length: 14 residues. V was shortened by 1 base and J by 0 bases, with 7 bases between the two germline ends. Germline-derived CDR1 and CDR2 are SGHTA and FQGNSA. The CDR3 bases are TGTGCCAGCAGCTTAGAGTACAGCTCCTACGAGCAGTACTTC. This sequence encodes CASSLEYSSYEQYF. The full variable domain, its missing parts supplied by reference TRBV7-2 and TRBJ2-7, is GAGVSQSPSNKVTEKGKDVELRCDPISGHTALYWYRQSLGQGLEFLIYFQGNSAPDKSGLPSDRFSAERTGGSVSTLTIQRTQQEDSAVYLCASSLEYSSYEQYFGPGTRLTVT.

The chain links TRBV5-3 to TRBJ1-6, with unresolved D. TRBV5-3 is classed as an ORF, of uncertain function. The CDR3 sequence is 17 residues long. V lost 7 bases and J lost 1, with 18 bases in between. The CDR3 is CARLIWALRSYNSPLHF. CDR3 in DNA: TGTGCCAGATTGATTTGGGCGTTAAGGTCCTATAATTCACCCCTCCACTTT.

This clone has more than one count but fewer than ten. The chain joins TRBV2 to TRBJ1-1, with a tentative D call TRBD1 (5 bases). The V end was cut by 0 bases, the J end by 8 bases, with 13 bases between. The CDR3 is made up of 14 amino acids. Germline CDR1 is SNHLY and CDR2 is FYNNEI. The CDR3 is CASSEAPGRVEAFF. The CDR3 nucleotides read TGTGCCAGCAGTGAAGCTCCCGGCAGGGTCGAAGCTTTCTTT.

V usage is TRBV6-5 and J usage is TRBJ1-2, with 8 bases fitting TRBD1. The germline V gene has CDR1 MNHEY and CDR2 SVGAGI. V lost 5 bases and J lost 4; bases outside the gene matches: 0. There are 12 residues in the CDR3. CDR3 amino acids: CASSTGGYGYTF. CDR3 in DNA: TGTGCCAGCAGTACAGGGGGCTATGGCTACACCTTC.

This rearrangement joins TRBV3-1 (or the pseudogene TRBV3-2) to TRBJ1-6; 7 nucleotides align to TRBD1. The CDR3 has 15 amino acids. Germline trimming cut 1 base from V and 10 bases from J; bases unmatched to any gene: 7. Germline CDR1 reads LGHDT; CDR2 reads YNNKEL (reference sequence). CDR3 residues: CASSQVAGGRSPLHF. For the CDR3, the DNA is TGTGCCAGCAGCCAAGTGGCAGGGGGTAGGTCACCCCTCCACTTT.

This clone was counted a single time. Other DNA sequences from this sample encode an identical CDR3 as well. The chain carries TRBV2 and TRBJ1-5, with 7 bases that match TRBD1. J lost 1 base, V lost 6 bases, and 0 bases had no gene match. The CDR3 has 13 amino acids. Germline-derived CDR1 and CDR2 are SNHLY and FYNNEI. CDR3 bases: TGTGCCAGCAGGACAGGGAGCAATCAGCCCCAGCATTTT. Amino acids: CASRTGSNQPQHF.

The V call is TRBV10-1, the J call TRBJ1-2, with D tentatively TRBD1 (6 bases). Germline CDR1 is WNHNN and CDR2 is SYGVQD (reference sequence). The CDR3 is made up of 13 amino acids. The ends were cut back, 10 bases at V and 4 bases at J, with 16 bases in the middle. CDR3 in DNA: TGCGCCACGCAACCGGACAGACTCTATGGCTACACCTTC. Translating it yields CATQPDRLYGYTF.

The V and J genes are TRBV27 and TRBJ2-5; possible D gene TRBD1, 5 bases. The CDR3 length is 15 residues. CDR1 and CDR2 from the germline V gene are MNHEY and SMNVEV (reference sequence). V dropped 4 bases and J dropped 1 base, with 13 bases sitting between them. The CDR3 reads CASSYQYRPQETQYF. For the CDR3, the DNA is TGTGCCAGCAGTTACCAGTACAGGCCCCAAGAGACCCAGTACTTC.

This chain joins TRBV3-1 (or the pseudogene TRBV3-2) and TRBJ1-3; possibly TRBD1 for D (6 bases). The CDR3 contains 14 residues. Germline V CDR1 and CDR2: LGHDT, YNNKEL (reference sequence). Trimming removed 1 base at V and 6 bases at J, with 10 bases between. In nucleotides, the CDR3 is TGTGCCAGCAGCCAAGCACAGGGTCTAAACACCATATATTTT. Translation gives CASSQAQGLNTIYF.